The 7 T cell receptor beta chains below come from one sample, sequenced in a study of T cell responses to AZD1222 COVID-19 vaccine. The table came from immunoSEQ multiplex PCR; TCRdb's copy has only in-frame clones and leaves some out. This sample yields 90,000 to 120,000 clones, of which 70% to 90% are seen a single time; 2% to 3% belongs to the top ten. The specimen comprised peripheral blood, sampled 28 days after the second AZD1222 dose. Source of these receptors: an adult who received the AZD1222 COVID-19 vaccine.

The chain employs TRBV5-1 and TRBJ2-1; possible D gene TRBD2, 6 bases. The V and J ends lost 5 bases and 6 bases respectively, with 12 bases between them. This CDR3 region has 13 residues. CDR1 and CDR2 from the germline V gene are SGHRS and YFSETQ. The CDR3 is CASRRDSPNEQFF. The CDR3 DNA reads as TGCGCCAGCAGGCGGGACTCCCCCAATGAGCAGTTCTTC.

The chain carries TRBV3-1 (or the pseudogene TRBV3-2) and TRBJ2-3; 10 nucleotides match TRBD2. The germline CDR1 and CDR2 sequences are LGHDT and YNNKEL (reference sequence). The CDR3 has 17 amino acids. V gave up 0 bases and J gave up 0 bases; unmatched junction bases: 3. CDR3 bases: TGTGCCAGCAGCCAAGACATACTAGCGGGAAGCACAGATACGCAGTATTTT. Translation: CASSQDILAGSTDTQYF.

This CDR3 reads CASSSGTDYGYTF. In nucleotides, the CDR3 is TGCGCCAGCAGCTCCGGGACAGACTATGGCTACACCTTC. The rearrangement uses TRBV5-1 and TRBJ1-2; 7 bases agree with TRBD1. CDR3 length: 13 amino acids. Germline trimming cut 3 bases from V and 3 bases from J; bases unmatched to any gene: 2. CDR1 SGHRS and CDR2 YFSETQ come from the germline V gene.

V and J are TRBV18 and TRBJ2-7; D gene unclear. CDR1 and CDR2 (germline): KGHSH, LQKENI. The CDR3 is 12 residues long. The ends were cut back, 4 bases at V and 0 bases at J, with 4 bases in the middle. The CDR3 DNA reads TGTGCCAGCTCACTAAGCTCCTACGAGCAGTACTTC. It codes for CASSLSSYEQYF.

The chain links TRBV5-4 to TRBJ1-2; TRBD1 aligns across 7 bases. CDR3 length: 16 residues. V shed 0 bases and J 0 bases; nucleotides not matched to a gene: 5. Germline CDR1 reads SGHNT; CDR2 reads YYREEE (reference sequence). Here the CDR3 DNA reads TGTGCCAGCAGCTTGGGACAGGGCCCGACTAACTATGGCTACACCTTC. Amino acids: CASSLGQGPTNYGYTF.

The rearrangement links TRBV14 to TRBJ1-1; 7 bases map to TRBD1. This CDR3 is built from 17 residues. CDR1 SGHDN and CDR2 FVKESK come from the germline V gene. V was clipped by 0 bases and J by 1 base; unmatched bases: 8. The CDR3, as DNA: TGTGCCAGCAGCCAAGATCGGTACAGGGGAAAGAACACTGAAGCTTTCTTT. It is translated as CASSQDRYRGKNTEAFF.

The V and J genes are TRBV7-2 and TRBJ2-1; TRBD1 agrees at 9 bases. The CDR3 is 15 amino acids. Germline trimming cut 5 bases from V and 9 bases from J; bases unmatched to any gene: 11. The germline V gene has CDR1 SGHTA and CDR2 FQGNSA. The CDR3 region has the DNA TGTGCCAGCAGCCCCGGGACAGGGTTGGAGATTGAGCAGTTCTTC. It yields the protein CASSPGTGLEIEQFF.